A selection of T cell receptor beta chains follows, all from one sample in a study of human T cells and chemical hapten exposure. TCRdb re-called the RACE reads with MiXCR, one entry per CDR3 protein. The table has 380,000 or so distinct CDR3 sequences, around 5% seen once. Sequencing was performed on whole blood, taken in connection with sensitization to the hapten diphenylcyclopropenone (DPC). The receptors originated from a woman aged 45-59 years with alopecia areata. Some clones in this sample may be carry-over from other donors' samples. Each CDR3 is given with its conserved first and last residue. The D gene is left open where the match is weak. Only some rows state a clone size, as once, few, many or a class for expanded clones.

TRBJ2-3 | . | few | TRBV9 | CASSVVAGSPDTQYF | TGTGCCAGCAGCGTAGTGGCGGGATCCCCAGATACGCAGTATTTT
TRBJ2-7 | . | many | TRBV13 | CASSLVGDDYEQYF | TGTGCCAGCAGCTTAGTAGGGGACGACTACGAGCAGTACTTC
TRBJ2-5 | TRBD1 | few | TRBV9 | CASSATGRGQETQYF | TGTGCCAGCAGCGCTACGGGCAGGGGGCAAGAGACCCAGTACTTC
TRBJ1-6 | . | few | TRBV2 | CASSELRSDNSPLHF | TGTGCCAGCAGTGAACTACGGTCGGATAATTCACCCCTCCACTTT
TRBJ2-3 | . | few | TRBV6-5 | CASSYSGILTDTQYF | TGTGCCAGCAGTTACTCAGGGATCCTTACAGATACGCAGTATTTT
TRBJ2-5 | TRBD2 | many | TRBV5-1 | CASSPTGGGAVETQYF | TGCGCCAGCAGCCCCACGGGCGGGGGGGCCGTCGAGACCCAGTACTTC
TRBJ2-7 | TRBD2 | many | TRBV6-6 | CASSPVGGTSYEQYF | TGTGCCAGCAGTCCAGTGGGAGGGACCTCCTACGAGCAGTACTTC
TRBJ2-4 | TRBD1 | many | TRBV3-1 | CASSLRGQLAKNIQYF | TGTGCCAGCAGCCTAAGGGGGCAGTTGGCCAAAAACATTCAGTACTTC
TRBJ2-3 | . | . | TRBV28 | CASSSHTGEDTDTQYF | TGTGCCAGCAGTTCCCATACAGGAGAAGACACAGATACGCAGTATTTT
TRBJ1-1 | . | few | TRBV24-1 | CATSDPGTEAFF | TGTGCCACCTCCGACCCAGGCACTGAAGCTTTCTTT
TRBJ2-7 | . | . | TRBV2 | CASSEVRGSGQYF | TGTGCCAGCAGTGAGGTTCGCGGGTCTGGGCAGTACTTC
TRBJ1-2 | . | many | TRBV20-1 | CSARGAGEGNYGYTF | TGCAGTGCTAGAGGAGCAGGGGAGGGGAACTATGGCTACACCTTC
TRBJ2-1 | TRBD2 | . | TRBV12-3/TRBV12-4 | CASSPRLAPIYNEQFF | TGTGCCAGCAGTCCACGACTAGCCCCAATCTACAATGAGCAGTTCTTC
TRBJ2-1 | . | many | TRBV10-3 | CAISESGQSSYNEQFF | TGTGCCATCAGTGAGTCGGGCCAGAGCTCCTACAATGAGCAGTTCTTC
TRBJ1-1 | TRBD1 | . | TRBV5-1 | CASSLDRVYEAFF | TGCGCCAGCAGCCTGGACAGGGTTTATGAAGCTTTCTTT
TRBJ1-4 | TRBD1 | . | TRBV4-1 | CASSRTGGRNEKLFF | TGCGCCAGCAGCCGTACAGGGGGGCGGAATGAAAAACTGTTTTTT
TRBJ1-2 | TRBD1 | few | TRBV7-2 | CASSTTGSRYTF | TGTGCCAGCAGCACGACAGGGTCCCGTTACACCTTC
TRBJ2-7 | TRBD1 | . | TRBV20-1 | CSAMGQANSYEQYF | TGCAGTGCTATGGGACAGGCCAACTCCTACGAGCAGTACTTC
TRBJ1-4 | . | few | TRBV4-2 | CASSPADRGEKLFF | TGTGCCAGCAGCCCGGCGGACAGAGGTGAAAAACTGTTTTTT
TRBJ2-6 | . | . | TRBV7-9 | CASSFSRAGANVLTF | TGTGCCAGCAGCTTCTCCCGGGCAGGGGCCAACGTCCTGACTTTC
TRBJ2-1 | TRBD1 | many | TRBV9 | CASSVGAGQGANEQFF | TGTGCCAGCAGCGTAGGGGCGGGACAGGGGGCTAATGAGCAGTTCTTC
TRBJ2-5 | . | many | TRBV10-3 | CAISERGFQETQYF | TGTGCCATCAGTGAGAGAGGGTTCCAAGAGACCCAGTACTTC
TRBJ2-5 | . | many | TRBV13 | CASSLGVSGQETQYF | TGTGCCAGCAGCTTAGGTGTATCGGGGCAAGAGACCCAGTACTTC
TRBJ1-1 | . | . | TRBV18 | CASSSDSGNTEAFF | TGTGCCAGCTCATCGGACAGTGGGAACACTGAAGCTTTCTTT